This TCR beta chain was obtained from a study of blood T cell repertoires in COVID-19. Study context: T cells, B-cell-depleted T cells, or PBMCs provided the cDNA or gDNA that served as material.

Per the authors' pipeline: The assay estimated nucleated cells by amplifying reference gene primers. TCRdb's copy holds only in-frame clones and misses some; the assay was immunoSEQ multiplex PCR. V and J calls plus clone size are reproduced from that table; the DNA served to infer D and trimming. The sample lists fewer than 110,000 clones, approximately 87% occurring once. The CDR3 spans 18 residues. Germline CDR1 reads SGHTA; CDR2 reads FQGNSA. Losses at the gene ends were 5 bases for V and 1 base for J; bases not matched to a gene: 11. The clonotype originates from a human donor in a cohort sampled during active or convalescent COVID-19. This chain joins TRBV7-2 and TRBJ2-6; 7 bases align to TRBD1. The sequencing sample was made of peripheral blood. DNA for the CDR3: TGTGCCAGCAGCACCTGGACAGGTTTCCGTTCTGGGGCCAACGTCCTGACTTTC. Translating gives CASSTWTGFRSGANVLTF.